Sequencing of this T cell receptor (beta chain) was carried out in a study of naive CD8 T cells in extremely preterm neonates. A word on this clone: Its antigen is unknown.

CDR1 and CDR2 (germline): MDHEN, SYDVKM. CDR3 length equals 14 residues. The V end lost 4 bases, the J end lost 3 bases, and 10 bases lay between the germline ends. The method was immunoSEQ multiplex PCR; TCRdb's version includes in-frame clones alone and lacks a portion of them. Among about 8,000 clones listed, about 98% were seen once. Whole-study results and caveats: Preterm samples differed in productive template counts; sample size was small.

Healthy nonsmoking adults and healthy children aged 16-56 months donated peripheral blood. Live Annexin V-negative naive CD3+CD8+CD45RA+CCR7+ T cells were sorted. The rearrangement joins TRBV28 to TRBJ2-1, with D uncertain. Specimen: naive CD8+ T cells from blood. The TCR was taken from a human donor in good health. The CDR3 DNA follows: TGTGCCAGCAGTTCTGGTGTGAGCTACAATGAGCAGTTCTTC. As protein: CASSSGVSYNEQFF.